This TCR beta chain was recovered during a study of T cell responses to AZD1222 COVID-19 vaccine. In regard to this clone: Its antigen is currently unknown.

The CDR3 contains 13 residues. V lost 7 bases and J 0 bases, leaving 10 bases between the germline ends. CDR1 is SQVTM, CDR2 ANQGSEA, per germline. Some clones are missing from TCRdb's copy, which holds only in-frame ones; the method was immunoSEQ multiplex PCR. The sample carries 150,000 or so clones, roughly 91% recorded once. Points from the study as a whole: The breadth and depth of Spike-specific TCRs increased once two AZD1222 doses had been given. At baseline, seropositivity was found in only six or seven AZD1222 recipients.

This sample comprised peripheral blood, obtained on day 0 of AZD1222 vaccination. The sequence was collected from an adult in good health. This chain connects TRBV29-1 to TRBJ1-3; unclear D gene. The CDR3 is CSAVVNSGNTIYF. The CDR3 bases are TGCAGCGCGGTGGTGAACTCTGGAAACACCATATATTTT.